The present TCR beta chain was sequenced within a study of cytomegalovirus exposure and HLA in healthy donors. The J segment lost 7 bases and the V segment lost 7 bases, leaving 15 bases of the junction unmatched. CDR1 and CDR2 (germline): LNHDA, SQIVND (reference sequence). The CDR3 is made up of 16 amino acids. Sequenced by immunoSEQ multiplex PCR; TCRdb stores in-frame clones only, minus some. The table shows roughly 65,000 clones, with 94% occurring only once. Input material: PBMCs. The rearrangement links TRBV19 to TRBJ1-5; TRBD1 matches 8 bases. This clonotype was obtained from a man aged 18 to 30 in good health and CMV-seropositive. The CDR3 DNA reads as TGTGCCAGTACCCCAATGTTTTCAGGGGGCGGGCAGCCCCAGCATTTT. It codes for CASTPMFSGGGQPQHF.